These 6 T cell receptor beta chains share one sample of origin, sequenced in a study of control samples from healthy donors and cancer patients. Assay used: immunoSEQ multiplex PCR; TCRdb lists only in-frame clones, some missing. This sample carries under 150,000 clones, about 95% of them seen once, and the ten largest clones take 3.6%. Sequenced sample: blood. These TCRs come from a man younger than 45 in good health.

This clone was seen just once. This rearrangement joins TRBV27 to TRBJ2-7, with 7 nucleotides matching TRBD1. This CDR3 region has 14 residues. The germline V gene has CDR1 MNHEY and CDR2 SMNVEV (reference sequence). The trim removed 4 bases at V and 5 bases at J, leaving 8 bases unmatched. DNA for the CDR3: TGTGCCAGCAGTTGGACAGGCGGTGGCCACGAGCAGTACTTC. Its protein product is CASSWTGGGHEQYF.

The chain is built from TRBV2 and TRBJ2-3; D gene unclear. V was clipped by 3 bases and J by 0 bases, with 10 bases between them. Germline values: CDR1 SNHLY, CDR2 FYNNEI. This CDR3 region has 15 residues. CDR3 sequence: CASSDSRGSTDTQYF. CDR3 bases: TGTGCCAGCAGTGATTCGCGCGGTAGCACAGATACGCAGTATTTT.

This sequence joins TRBV3-1 (or the pseudogene TRBV3-2) and TRBJ1-1; no clear D gene. V lost 2 bases and J 1 base, leaving 8 bases between the germline ends. Germline CDR1 and CDR2: LGHDT and YNNKEL (reference sequence). CDR3 size: 14 residues. The CDR3 DNA sequence: TGTGCCAGCAGCCAAAGCTGGGGGAACACTGAAGCTTTCTTT. Translated: CASSQSWGNTEAFF.

The chain employs TRBV19 and TRBJ1-5; possible D gene TRBD1, 5 bases. CDR1 and CDR2 from the germline V gene are LNHDA and SQIVND (reference sequence). Trimming stripped 4 bases from V and 10 bases from J, with 17 bases between. The CDR3 sequence is 14 residues long. CDR3 region: CASSRQGAIEPQHF. For the CDR3, the DNA is TGTGCCAGTAGTAGGCAGGGAGCAATCGAACCCCAGCATTTT. Full variable domain (missing parts from reference TRBV19 and TRBJ1-5): DGGITQSPKYLFRKEGQNVTLSCEQNLNHDAMYWYRQDPGQGLRLIYYSQIVNDFQKGDIAEGYSVSREKKESFPLTVTSAQKNPTAFYLCASSRQGAIEPQHFGDGTRLSIL.

Only one count was recorded for this clone. The rearrangement joins TRBV6-5 to TRBJ2-3; tentatively, D is TRBD1 (5 bases). V was trimmed by 6 bases and J by 4 bases, leaving 14 bases between them. Germline CDR1 and CDR2: MNHEY and SVGAGI. The CDR3 is 14 amino acids. CDR3 bases: TGTGCCAGCAGGCAGGGAAACCTAGCAGATACGCAGTATTTT. Translation: CASRQGNLADTQYF.

The chain has TRBV10-1 and TRBJ1-5; 8 positions match TRBD1. Germline loops: CDR1 WNHNN, CDR2 SYGVQD (reference sequence). CDR3 length: 15 amino acids. Germline trimming cut 7 bases from V and 0 bases from J; bases unmatched to any gene: 5. This CDR3 reads CASKDREYSNQPQHF. The CDR3 DNA reads TGCGCCAGCAAGGACAGGGAGTATAGCAATCAGCCCCAGCATTTT.